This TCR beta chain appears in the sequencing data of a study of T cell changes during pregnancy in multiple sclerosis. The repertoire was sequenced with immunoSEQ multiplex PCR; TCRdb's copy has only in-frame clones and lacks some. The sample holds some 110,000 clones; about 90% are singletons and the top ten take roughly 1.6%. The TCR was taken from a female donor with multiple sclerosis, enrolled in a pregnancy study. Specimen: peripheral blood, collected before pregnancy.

The CDR3 loop reads CASRKAGSGNTIYF. The CDR3 DNA reads as TGTGCCAGCAGAAAGGCGGGCTCTGGAAACACCATATATTTT. V gene TRBV28 combines with J gene TRBJ1-3; D is ambiguous. CDR1 and CDR2 from the germline V gene are MDHEN and SYDVKM. Trimming took 6 bases from V and 0 from J, leaving 9 bases between them. CDR3 length: 14 residues.